The rows below give T cell receptor beta chains drawn from one sample of a study of blood T cell repertoires in COVID-19. Only in-frame clones appear in the TCRdb table, and some are missing; sequencing was by immunoSEQ multiplex PCR. The sample yields over 200,000 clones, about 88% seen once. Material: peripheral blood. The receptors originated from a middle-aged man with active or convalescent COVID-19. Both conserved end residues are part of each CDR3. The D gene is left open where the match is weak. Size is stated for part of the rows, as once, few or many counts, or as a class when the clone is expanded.

j_gene,len,d_gene,v_gene,abundance,CDR3aa,CDR3nt
TRBJ1-4,17,TRBD1,TRBV19,NA,CASKGTGGRTTNEKLFF,TGTGCCAGTAAAGGGACAGGGGGCCGCACAACTAATGAAAAACTGTTTTTT
TRBJ1-3,13,TRBD1,TRBV6-5,NA,CAHGRQGQNTIYF,TGTGCTCACGGGCGACAGGGACAAAACACCATATATTTT
TRBJ2-7,15,NA,TRBV18,NA,CASSPNTGSRDEQYF,TGTGCCAGCTCACCAAATACAGGGTCACGAGACGAGCAGTACTTC
TRBJ1-5,15,NA,TRBV5-1,NA,CASSQTGVGNQPQHF,TGCGCCAGCAGCCAGACCGGGGTCGGCAATCAGCCCCAGCATTTT
TRBJ2-7,15,TRBD1,TRBV18,NA,CASSPMVTGVSEQYF,TGTGCCAGCTCACCAATGGTGACAGGGGTAAGCGAGCAGTACTTC
TRBJ2-7,14,NA,TRBV5-4,NA,CASSLELAPYEQYF,TGTGCCAGCAGCTTGGAACTAGCCCCCTACGAGCAGTACTTC
TRBJ1-2,13,TRBD1,TRBV28,NA,CASSLRGLLGYTF,TGTGCCAGCAGTCTCAGGGGGCTACTTGGCTACACCTTC
TRBJ1-2,10,TRBD1,TRBV20-1,NA,CSAGQDLYTF,TGCAGTGCAGGACAGGACCTCTACACCTTC
TRBJ2-7,16,NA,TRBV6-1,NA,CASSEDHDAGRGEQYF,TGTGCCAGCAGTGAAGATCACGACGCGGGAAGAGGTGAGCAGTACTTC
TRBJ1-1,14,NA,TRBV6-6,NA,CASRPRGGSTEAFF,TGTGCCAGCAGGCCCCGCGGGGGATCCACTGAAGCTTTCTTT
TRBJ1-1,15,NA,TRBV5-6,few,CATMLLDRPNTEAFF,TGTGCCACCATGCTACTCGACAGACCGAACACTGAAGCTTTCTTT
TRBJ2-3,13,NA,TRBV19,NA,CASTIGVTDTQYF,TGTGCCAGTACAATAGGGGTCACAGATACGCAGTATTTT
TRBJ2-7,16,TRBD2,TRBV2,NA,CASSAGLAGASYEQYF,TGTGCCAGCAGTGCCGGACTAGCGGGAGCCTCCTACGAGCAGTACTTC
TRBJ1-1,18,TRBD1,TRBV13,NA,CASSLGIRTGGADTEAFF,TGTGCCAGCAGCTTAGGAATTCGCACAGGGGGCGCGGACACTGAAGCTTTCTTT
TRBJ1-5,14,NA,TRBV19,NA,CASSFMDRPGPQHF,TGTGCCAGTAGTTTTATGGACAGACCCGGGCCCCAGCATTTT
TRBJ2-5,17,TRBD2,TRBV7-7,few,CASSLGLAGGVGETQYF,TGTGCTAGCAGCTTAGGACTAGCGGGAGGGGTCGGAGAGACCCAGTACTTC
TRBJ1-1,13,NA,TRBV27,NA,CASSFARNTEAFF,TGTGCCAGCAGTTTTGCCAGGAACACTGAAGCTTTCTTT
TRBJ1-2,14,NA,TRBV11-2,NA,CASSLDTRAEGYTF,TGTGCCAGCAGCTTAGACACGAGAGCGGAAGGCTACACCTTC
TRBJ2-3,17,TRBD2,TRBV7-3,NA,CASSNRLAGGEADTQYF,TGTGCCAGCAGCAACCGACTAGCGGGGGGCGAGGCAGATACGCAGTATTTT